This T cell receptor beta chain was recovered during a study of shared clonotypes between healthy human individuals. Study information: The study used three CD4 naive, three CD4 memory, two CD8 naive and one CD8 memory plate per donor. Study results and limitations: On the whole, naive subsets had larger estimated richness than memory subsets had. What limited the represented genetic and exposure-history diversity was the small number of donors.

Adult donors, all healthy and HIV-negative, had no recent acute infections or vaccinations. The germline V gene encodes CDR1 SQVTM and CDR2 ANQGSEA. Trimming shortened V by 6 bases and J by 0 bases, and 11 bases separated the two germline ends. The CDR3 runs 13 residues. Data came from immunoSEQ multiplex PCR; TCRdb stores just in-frame clones and leaves some out. The sample includes 2 million to 2.5 million clones, approximately 95% seen only once; the top ten take 0.39%. Note on this clone: No antigen is known for it.

The source material was naive CD4+ T cells from PBMCs. Subset reported: CD45RA+ positively selected. This chain connects TRBV29-1 to TRBJ1-1; possible D gene TRBD1, 5 bases. The TCR sequence derives from a man younger than 35 in good health. Some clones in this sample may be carry-over from other donors' samples. The CDR3 protein is CSVHKDMNTEAFF. The CDR3 DNA reads TGCAGCGTACACAAGGACATGAACACTGAAGCTTTCTTT.